This TCR beta chain was recovered during a study of blood T cell repertoires in COVID-19. Study in general: Both acute and convalescent COVID-19 samples were obtained from the United States, Italy and Spain. T cells, B-cell-depleted T cells, or PBMCs supplied cDNA or gDNA.

The authors' processing: By means of reference gene primer amplification, nucleated cell counts were estimated. Profiling relied on immunoSEQ multiplex PCR, and the TCRdb table lists in-frame clones only, not all of them. V, J and clone size were drawn from that table, and D and trimming were deduced from the DNA. This sample has about 62,000 clones, with about nine tenths found just once. Germline V gene sequence: CDR1 WSHSY, CDR2 SAAADI. V shed 3 bases and J shed 2 bases, with 30 bases lying between them. The CDR3 consists of 21 residues. The TCR was taken from a woman aged 80 or over with acute or convalescent COVID-19. This rearrangement joins TRBV10-2 to TRBJ2-3; maybe TRBD2 (6 bases). Sequencing used peripheral blood. CDR3 sequence: CASSDMGLGKIPTVPTDTQYF. The CDR3 bases are TGCGCCAGCAGTGACATGGGACTTGGAAAGATACCCACGGTTCCCACAGATACGCAGTATTTT.